The TCR beta chain under discussion was sequenced for a study of OX40 agonist ivuxolimab in advanced cancers. Turning to the study itself: Earlier treatment with anti-PD-1, anti-PD-L1 or anti-CTLA-4 was permitted, and under 50% had received some.

Assay used: immunoSEQ multiplex PCR; TCRdb lists only in-frame clones, some missing. The table has around 66,000 clones, approximately 89% seen once. Worth noting for this clone: What it binds is unknown.

General study findings and limits: In the 0.1 to 3.0 mg/kg range, CD4+ and CD8+ blood T cells had expanded clonally by week 6.

Systemic immunosuppression or a history of autoimmune disease excluded patients. Deletions cut 4 bases from V and 2 bases from J, with 8 bases between. Germline V gene lookup returns CDR1 MRHNA and CDR2 SNTAGT. The CDR3 runs to 13 residues. The sequences come from CD4+ or CD8+ T cells sorted from blood, collected in a trial of the OX40 agonist ivuxolimab. The source of this sequence is an adult with an advanced solid tumor such as melanoma, head and neck, liver or kidney cancer. The chain combines TRBV6-4 with TRBJ1-1; no clear D. As DNA, the CDR3 is TGTGCCAGCAGTGCAGACGGAAACACTGAAGCTTTCTTT. It specifies CASSADGNTEAFF.